The sequence of this TCR beta chain was determined in a study of metastatic and nonmetastatic thyroid tumors. Study at large: It was across blood and tumor or nodule tissue from malignant and benign thyroid patients that repertoires were compared. Study findings and constraints: Patients with malignant thyroid tumors reportedly had significantly higher TCR beta diversity than those with benign nodules, in blood and tumor.

V lost 5 bases to trimming and J lost 3 bases; unmatched junction nucleotides: 9. Germline CDR1 reads LNHDA; CDR2 reads SQIVND (reference sequence). The CDR3 runs 15 residues. Original methodology: What underpinned the distant-metastasis classifier for papillary thyroid cancer was the set of CDR3 differences across clinicopathological groups. TCRdb reassembled clones from the PCR reads with MiXCR. TCRdb's processing, not the study's, gives the V and J calls here. The sample holds over 25,000 clones, roughly 15% seen once. All patients were untreated before thyroid surgery. Ten or more counts support this clone. The antigen is undetermined.

Source material: blood. The clonotype originates from a male donor with papillary thyroid cancer or a benign thyroid nodule (not recorded which). Some clones in this sample may be carry-over from other donors' samples. V is TRBV19 and J is TRBJ2-7, with 8 bases lining up with TRBD2. The CDR3 loop reads CASSRGGEGSYEQYF. CDR3 bases: TGTGCCAGTAGTCGGGGGGGCGAGGGAAGCTACGAGCAGTACTTC.